This T cell receptor (beta chain) appears in the sequencing data of a study of graft-versus-host responses after intestinal transplantation. Study at large: Transplants were multivisceral, liver-intestinal, or isolated intestinal.

This clone appeared a single time. The antigen is undetermined. V was clipped by 3 bases and J by 5 bases, with 14 bases between them. CDR1 is SGHDT and CDR2 is YYEEEE in the germline V gene. This CDR3 region has 14 residues. Repertoires were generated with immunoSEQ multiplex PCR, while TCRdb's copy carries only in-frame clones and drops some. The sample lists some 100,000 clones, roughly 84% seen once, with roughly 0.97% in the top ten. The sequencing here drew on unstimulated CD4+ T cells sorted from spleen or lymph node cells, taken before transplant. This chain connects TRBV5-6 to TRBJ1-1; D uncertain. The sequence was collected from a human donor who was the organ donor for an intestinal transplant. CDR3 in amino acids: CASSWTRRRTEAFF. The CDR3 DNA reads TGTGCCAGCAGCTGGACCCGGCGGCGAACTGAAGCTTTCTTT.